Shown below are 23 T cell receptor beta chains from a single sample sequenced in a study of identical twins. One entry per CDR3 protein results from TCRdb running MiXCR on the 5' RACE reads. Of 750,000 to 950,000 distinct CDR3 sequences in the sample, over 9% were seen once. These data also featured in a second study, about yellow fever vaccine responses in identical twins.

Specimen: PBMCs. The receptor set was obtained from a woman aged 18-30 years in good health.

The chain carries TRBV5-6 and TRBJ2-7; D perhaps matches TRBD1 (6 bases). Germline CDR1 and CDR2: SGHDT and YYEEEE. CDR3 length: 16 residues. Trimming shortened V by 4 bases and J by 7 bases, and 24 bases separated the two germline ends. The CDR3 region is CASSPRTAKPLGEQYV. The CDR3, as DNA: TGTGCCAGCAGCCCCCGGACAGCCAAACCTCTGGGGGAGCAGTACGTC.

There are a few counts of this clonotype. The chain has TRBV27 and TRBJ1-4, with TRBD1 matching over 8 bases. This CDR3 has 13 amino acids. The germline V gene has CDR1 MNHEY and CDR2 SMNVEV (reference sequence). V shed 6 bases and J 10 bases; nucleotides not matched to a gene: 7. Here the CDR3 DNA reads TGTGCCAGCAGCGTGACAGGGGTTGGAAAACTGTTTTTT. Residues: CASSVTGVGKLFF.

This chain connects TRBV20-1 to TRBJ2-7; TRBD1 matches 7 bases. V was clipped by 0 bases and J by 3 bases; unmatched bases: 8. The germline V gene has CDR1 DFQATT and CDR2 SNEGSKA (reference sequence). The CDR3 is 15 residues long. This CDR3 reads CSARDLGQDHYEQYV. In DNA form, the CDR3 reads TGCAGTGCTAGAGACTTAGGACAGGACCACTACGAGCAGTACGTC.

This clonotype was found a few times. V gene TRBV20-1 combines with J gene TRBJ2-5; weak D call: TRBD1 (6 bases). Trimming removed 2 bases from V and 4 bases from J, with 8 bases in between. Germline V gives CDR1 DFQATT, CDR2 SNEGSKA (reference sequence). The CDR3 runs 12 residues. CDR3 nucleotide sequence: TGCAGTGCTAGATACAGGGTAGAGACCCAGTACTTC. Translating gives CSARYRVETQYF.

This sequence joins TRBV18 and TRBJ2-7; the match to TRBD1 covers 9 bases. The CDR3 contains 16 residues. Germline loops: CDR1 KGHSH, CDR2 LQKENI. V shed 5 bases, J shed 0 bases, and the junction held 8 bases outside the gene matches. CDR3 coding DNA: TGTGCCAGCTCAGCAATCGGACAGGGGAGCTCCTACGAGCAGTACGTC. Translating gives CASSAIGQGSSYEQYV.

The CDR3 here is CASSSGAAGELFF. CDR3 bases: TGTGCCAGCTCATCAGGGGCTGCCGGGGAGCTGTTTTTT. The rearrangement joins TRBV18 to TRBJ2-2; a weak D match, TRBD1 (6 bases). The CDR3 consists of 13 residues. Trimming removed 5 bases at V and 6 bases at J, with 10 bases between. The germline CDR1 and CDR2 sequences are KGHSH and LQKENI.

The chain recombines TRBV2 with TRBJ2-7, with TRBD2 matching over 9 bases. The CDR3 extends over 15 amino acids. J was trimmed by 0 bases and V by 4 bases; bases with no gene match: 4. Germline CDR1 and CDR2: SNHLY and FYNNEI. CDR3 DNA: TGTGCCAGCAGTGCGACTAGCGGTACCTCCTACGAGCAGTACTTC. Residues: CASSATSGTSYEQYF.

This clonotype has a handful of counts. The chain links TRBV15 to TRBJ1-2, with TRBD1 as a possible D gene (5 bases). CDR1 and CDR2 (germline): LNHNV, YYDKDF (reference sequence). The ends were cut back, 0 bases at V and 2 bases at J, with 10 bases in the middle. The CDR3 spans 15 residues. CDR3 sequence: CATSRDGGGNYGYTF. CDR3 DNA: TGTGCCACCAGCAGAGATGGTGGGGGGAACTATGGCTACACCTTC.

The CDR3 protein is CASRPPSALRRGHTDTQYF. The CDR3 nucleotides read TGTGCCAGCAGGCCACCTTCGGCCCTTAGAAGAGGGCACACAGATACGCAGTATTTT. This chain joins TRBV6-1 and TRBJ2-3; perhaps TRBD2 as D (5 bases). The CDR3 extends over 19 amino acids. Between the trimmed V and J ends, which lost 6 bases and 2 bases, there was a span of 27 bases. CDR1 MNHNS and CDR2 SASEGT come from the germline V gene.

This clonotype was observed many times. The V and J genes are TRBV12-3 or TRBV12-4 and TRBJ2-2; weak D call: TRBD1 (5 bases). V dropped 7 bases and J dropped 7 bases, with 16 bases sitting between them. The CDR3 length is 14 residues. Here the CDR3 DNA reads TGTGCCAGCACCTTGGGGCAGGGCTACGGGGAGCTGTTTTTT. Its translation is CASTLGQGYGELFF.

This clonotype was detected ten times or more. The chain carries TRBV29-1 and TRBJ2-1; D ambiguous. Germline CDR1 is SQVTM and CDR2 is ANQGSEA. Trimming removed 1 base from V and 0 bases from J, with 13 bases in between. This CDR3 region has 16 residues. The CDR3 bases are TGCAGCGTTGAAGTTCGAGACCCCGGCTCCTACAATGAGCAGTTCTTC. It translates to CSVEVRDPGSYNEQFF.

The V gene is TRBV12-3 or TRBV12-4, the J gene TRBJ1-1, with no clear D. The CDR3 runs to 11 residues. Trimming stripped 6 bases from V and 6 bases from J, with 8 bases between. Here the CDR3 DNA reads TGTGCCAGCAGGCAAATTTCTGAAGCTTTCTTT. This sequence encodes CASRQISEAFF.

This clonotype was found many times. As DNA, the CDR3 is TGCGCCAGCAGCATACTGGGGCCGTACAATGAGCAGTTCTTC. This codes for CASSILGPYNEQFF. This chain uses TRBV5-1 with TRBJ2-1, with D possibly TRBD1 on 5 matching bases. Germline CDR1 and CDR2: SGHRS and YFSETQ. Trimming shortened V by 4 bases and J by 4 bases, and 12 bases separated the two germline ends. The CDR3 is 14 residues long.

This clonotype was recorded at least ten times. This chain connects TRBV28 to TRBJ1-2; D may be TRBD1 (5 bases). The V end was cut by 2 bases, the J end by 3 bases, with 7 bases between. Germline V gene data show CDR1 as MDHEN and CDR2 as SYDVKM. The CDR3 contains 13 residues. CDR3 region: CASSLPGHYGYTF. Written as DNA, the CDR3 is TGTGCCAGCAGTTTACCGGGACACTATGGCTACACCTTC.

In its sample, this clonotype was seen many times. The V and J genes are TRBV29-1 and TRBJ2-3; D is unresolved. Looked up from germline, CDR1 is SQVTM and CDR2 is ANQGSEA. The CDR3 has 13 residues. Trimming took off 8 bases at V and 0 bases at J, with 12 bases between the two ends. For the CDR3, the DNA is TGCAGCTCCTTCCTCATAAGCACAGATACGCAGTATTTT. Amino acids: CSSFLISTDTQYF.

This clonotype was seen more than once but under ten times. This chain uses TRBV18 with TRBJ2-5; 8 bases agree with TRBD1. V was pared by 2 bases and J by 1 base, with 6 bases of the junction left unmatched. CDR3 length equals 16 residues. CDR1 and CDR2 from the germline V gene are KGHSH and LQKENI. The CDR3 bases are TGTGCCAGCTCACCAATGAAAACAGGGGGCCAAGAGACCCAGTACTTC. Protein product: CASSPMKTGGQETQYF. The full variable domain, its missing parts supplied by reference TRBV18 and TRBJ2-5, is NAGVMQNPRHLVRRRGQEARLRCSPMKGHSHVYWYRQLPEEGLKFMVYLQKENIIDESGMPKERFSAEFPKEGPSILRIQQVVRGDSAAYFCASSPMKTGGQETQYFGPGTRLLVL.

This clonotype was counted ten times or more. CDR3 DNA: TGCGCCAGCAGCACCGGACAGGGGCCCACCGGGGAGCTGTTTTTT. This translates into CASSTGQGPTGELFF. The chain joins TRBV5-1 to TRBJ2-2; 9 bases match TRBD1. This CDR3 spans 15 amino acids. After removal of 4 bases from V and 4 bases from J, the junction contained 5 bases not matched to a gene. Germline loops: CDR1 SGHRS, CDR2 YFSETQ.

J is TRBJ2-7 and V is TRBV29-1; D not resolved. Per germline, CDR1 SQVTM and CDR2 ANQGSEA. The CDR3 totals 14 residues. With 0 bases removed from V and 0 bases from J, the gap between germline ends came to 9 bases. In DNA form, the CDR3 reads TGCAGCGTTGAAGAAGCGAACAGCTCCTACGAGCAGTACTTC. As protein: CSVEEANSSYEQYF.

This clonotype was observed a few times. The chain has TRBV12-3 or TRBV12-4 and TRBJ2-4; TRBD1 aligns across 12 bases. The CDR3 is 15 residues long. V gave up 6 bases and J gave up 1 base; unmatched junction bases: 1. Here the CDR3 reads CASRGQGAAKNIQYF. CDR3 sequence (DNA): TGTGCCAGCAGGGGACAGGGGGCGGCCAAAAACATTCAGTACTTC.

This clonotype was observed many times. The rearrangement joins TRBV25-1 to TRBJ2-3, with D hard to call. The V and J ends lost 4 bases and 3 bases respectively, with 11 bases between them. This CDR3 is built from 14 residues. Germline loops: CDR1 MGHDK, CDR2 SYGVNS. CDR3 amino acids: CASSGNLRTDTQYF. In DNA, the CDR3 is TGTGCCAGCAGTGGAAACCTAAGGACAGATACGCAGTATTTT.

This clonotype showed up just a few times. V usage is TRBV27 and J usage is TRBJ1-5; D not certain. Germline values: CDR1 MNHEY, CDR2 SMNVEV (reference sequence). Trimming removed 6 bases from V and 9 bases from J, with 15 bases in between. CDR3 length equals 13 residues. This CDR3 reads CASSPEPWRPQHF. CDR3 nucleotide sequence: TGTGCCAGCAGCCCGGAGCCTTGGCGGCCCCAGCATTTT.

This clonotype was seen a few times. The chain carries TRBV7-9 and TRBJ1-1; 7 positions agree with TRBD1. Germline values: CDR1 SEHNR, CDR2 FQNEAQ (reference sequence). V shed 4 bases, J shed 1 base, and the junction held 3 bases outside the gene matches. The CDR3 has 14 amino acids. The CDR3 spells CASSSGQSNTEAFF. CDR3 nucleotide sequence: TGTGCCAGCAGCTCGGGACAGTCGAACACTGAAGCTTTCTTT.

This clonotype has just a few counts. The chain combines TRBV9 with TRBJ2-2, with D unresolved. Germline loops: CDR1 SGDLS, CDR2 YYNGEE. The CDR3 contains 15 residues. Trimming shortened V by 0 bases and J by 3 bases, and 9 bases separated the two germline ends. The CDR3 nucleotides read TGTGCCAGCAGCGTAGAGGGTACCCACACCGGGGAGCTGTTTTTT. This encodes CASSVEGTHTGELFF.